The 14 T cell receptor beta chains presented below share a single source sample, sequenced in a study of blood T cell repertoires in COVID-19. Here immunoSEQ multiplex PCR was the method, and the copy in TCRdb shows in-frame clones only, minus some. The table lists 350,000 or so clones, 88% of them singletons. Sequencing was carried out using peripheral blood. The receptors shown here come from a woman in her twenties or thirties with COVID-19, enrolled during active disease.

In regard to this clone: Mismatch with germline at one junction end may stem from a read error. V usage is TRBV7-7 and J usage is TRBJ2-6, with 8 positions matching TRBD2. Germline lookup yields CDR1 SSHAT and CDR2 FNYEAQ (reference sequence). This CDR3 spans 17 amino acids. CDR3 coding DNA: TGTGCTAGCAGCCCCCAGGCGGGGGGACGGGGGGCCAACGTCCTGACTTTC. Amino acid sequence: CASSPQAGGRGANVLTF.

The chain carries TRBV6-6 and TRBJ2-7, with D tentatively TRBD2 (6 bases). V was shortened by 1 base and J by 6 bases, with 10 bases between the two germline ends. The CDR3 length is 13 residues. Germline V lookup: CDR1 MNHNY, CDR2 SVGAGI (reference sequence). This CDR3 is CASSYFLATEQYF. The CDR3 DNA is TGTGCCAGCAGTTACTTTCTAGCGACCGAGCAGTACTTC.

The rearrangement joins TRBV6-5 to TRBJ2-7; 7 bases match TRBD1. The CDR3 sequence is 14 residues long. Germline CDR1 MNHEY, CDR2 SVGAGI. J lost 5 bases, V lost 6 bases, and 10 bases had no gene match. The CDR3 DNA follows: TGTGCCAGCAGCCACCTAGACAGGGCCGACGAGCAGTACGTC. Encoded protein: CASSHLDRADEQYV.

This clone came up once. This sequence joins TRBV27 and TRBJ1-1, with a tentative D call TRBD1 (6 bases). CDR3 length equals 14 residues. Trimming cost V 2 bases and J 4 bases, with 11 bases left between them. The germline V gene has CDR1 MNHEY and CDR2 SMNVEV (reference sequence). The CDR3 reads CASSLGGAFTEAFF. The CDR3 bases are TGTGCCAGCAGTTTAGGGGGGGCGTTCACTGAAGCTTTCTTT.

In its sample, this clone was seen once. The chain links TRBV3-1 (or the pseudogene TRBV3-2) to TRBJ2-1; 13 nucleotides line up with TRBD2. Unmatched junction bases numbered 9, after V lost 4 bases and J lost 6 bases. The CDR3 has 17 amino acids. Germline V CDR1 and CDR2: LGHDT, YNNKEL (reference sequence). The CDR3 sequence: CASSPQLAGGPGNEQFF. CDR3 nucleotides: TGTGCCAGCAGCCCGCAACTAGCGGGGGGGCCCGGCAATGAGCAGTTCTTC.

This chain joins TRBV5-1 and TRBJ2-3; 10 nucleotides align to TRBD1. V was clipped by 4 bases and J by 6 bases; unmatched bases: 5. The V gene's germline CDR1 is SGHRS and CDR2 YFSETQ. This CDR3 region has 14 residues. In DNA, the CDR3 is TGCGCCAGCAGCACCAGGACAGGGGGGGATACGCAGTATTTT. Amino acids: CASSTRTGGDTQYF.

CDR3 residues: CASRDYLTDTQYF. CDR3 bases: TGTGCCAGCCGGGACTATCTCACAGATACGCAGTATTTT. This chain links TRBV2 with TRBJ2-3; 7 bases are a match to TRBD2. Trimming at V came to 8 bases and at J to 2 bases, leaving 4 bases not matched to a gene. CDR1 is SNHLY and CDR2 is FYNNEI in the germline V gene. The CDR3 sequence is 13 residues long.

The chain has TRBV29-1 and TRBJ1-1; 8 positions match TRBD1. The CDR3 spans 12 residues. Germline V gene data show CDR1 as SQVTM and CDR2 as ANQGSEA. The ends lost 7 bases at V and 2 bases at J; junction bases unmatched: 3. DNA for the CDR3: TGCAGCGGAGGGACAGGAAACACTGAAGCTTTCTTT. Translated, it gives CSGGTGNTEAFF.

V usage is TRBV5-1 and J usage is TRBJ1-2, with D unclear. The germline V gene has CDR1 SGHRS and CDR2 YFSETQ. The V end lost 0 bases, the J end lost 4 bases, and 13 bases lay between the germline ends. This CDR3 region has 15 residues. The CDR3 DNA is TGCGCCAGCAGCTTGGGCCAGGTGCCTTCCTATGGCTACACCTTC. This codes for CASSLGQVPSYGYTF.

The chain combines TRBV6-2 or TRBV6-3 with TRBJ2-7, with 7 bases matching TRBD1. The CDR3 runs to 15 residues. The junction had 9 bases not matched to a gene; V was cut back by 5 bases and J by 2 bases. Germline CDR1 reads MNHEY; CDR2 reads SVGEGT. The CDR3 loop reads CASSPIDRATYEQYF. The CDR3 nucleotides are TGTGCCAGCAGTCCAATTGACAGGGCAACCTACGAGCAGTACTTC.

The chain has TRBV5-1 and TRBJ2-1, with a possible D match to TRBD2 (6 bases). The CDR3 has 15 residues. Germline assignment: CDR1 SGHRS and CDR2 YFSETQ. The germline V and J ends were trimmed by 0 bases and 1 base, with 8 bases remaining between them. CDR3 protein: CASSLDGGSYNEQFF. The CDR3 DNA is TGCGCCAGCAGCTTGGATGGGGGGTCCTACAATGAGCAGTTCTTC. Based on the CDR3 plus reference TRBV5-1 and TRBJ2-1, the full variable domain is KAGVTQTPRYLIKTRGQQVTLSCSPISGHRSVSWYQQTPGQGLQFLFEYFSETQRNKGNFPGRFSGRQFSNSRSEMNVSTLELGDSALYLCASSLDGGSYNEQFFGPGTRLTVL.

The rearrangement links TRBV15 to TRBJ2-1; D unclear. CDR1 is LNHNV and CDR2 is YYDKDF in the germline V gene (reference sequence). The CDR3 is made up of 17 amino acids. V was trimmed by 5 bases and J by 0 bases, leaving 17 bases between them. The CDR3 sequence: CATSRPGGQYSYNEQFF. CDR3 sequence (DNA): TGTGCCACCAGCCGGCCTGGTGGGCAGTACTCCTACAATGAGCAGTTCTTC.

The J gene is TRBJ1-2, the V gene TRBV28; 8 nucleotides match TRBD1. The germline CDR1 and CDR2 sequences are MDHEN and SYDVKM. Trimming cost V 2 bases and J 4 bases; bases outside gene matches: 6. The CDR3 is made up of 15 amino acids. The CDR3 spells CASSLHRDRIYGYTF. As DNA, the CDR3 is TGTGCCAGCAGTTTACACCGGGACAGGATCTATGGCTACACCTTC.

The chain recombines TRBV7-2 with TRBJ2-7; 11 nucleotides align to TRBD1. V gave up 1 base and J gave up 0 bases; unmatched junction bases: 2. CDR1 SGHTA and CDR2 FQGNSA come from the germline V gene. The CDR3 is 16 residues long. Here the CDR3 DNA reads TGTGCCAGCAGCTTAGGGGGGACAGGGGGCTCCTACGAGCAGTACTTC. It encodes CASSLGGTGGSYEQYF.